This T cell receptor beta chain was observed in a study of response to subunit inactivated influenza vaccine. Notes on the study in general: Every seasonal influenza vaccination brings in few new T cells, the authors suggested.

In this sample, this clonotype turned up a few times. What it binds is not known. TCRdb re-analysed the RT-PCR reads in MiXCR, keeping a single row per CDR3 protein. The sample contains fewer than 700,000 distinct CDR3 sequences, 13% of which appear only once. This CDR3 region has 16 residues. The V and J ends lost 2 bases and 1 base respectively, with 12 bases between them. Germline V gene sequence: CDR1 SGHKS, CDR2 YYEKEE (reference sequence). The chain is built from TRBV5-5 and TRBJ2-2; D perhaps matches TRBD2 (6 bases). The starting material was PBMCs from blood, obtained 45 days after vaccination. The origin of this receptor is a man aged 50 to 59 who received an inactivated influenza vaccine. The DNA of the CDR3 is TGTGCCAGCAGCTTTCTTGCGGGGAGGAACACCGGGGAGCTGTTTTTT. It codes for CASSFLAGRNTGELFF.